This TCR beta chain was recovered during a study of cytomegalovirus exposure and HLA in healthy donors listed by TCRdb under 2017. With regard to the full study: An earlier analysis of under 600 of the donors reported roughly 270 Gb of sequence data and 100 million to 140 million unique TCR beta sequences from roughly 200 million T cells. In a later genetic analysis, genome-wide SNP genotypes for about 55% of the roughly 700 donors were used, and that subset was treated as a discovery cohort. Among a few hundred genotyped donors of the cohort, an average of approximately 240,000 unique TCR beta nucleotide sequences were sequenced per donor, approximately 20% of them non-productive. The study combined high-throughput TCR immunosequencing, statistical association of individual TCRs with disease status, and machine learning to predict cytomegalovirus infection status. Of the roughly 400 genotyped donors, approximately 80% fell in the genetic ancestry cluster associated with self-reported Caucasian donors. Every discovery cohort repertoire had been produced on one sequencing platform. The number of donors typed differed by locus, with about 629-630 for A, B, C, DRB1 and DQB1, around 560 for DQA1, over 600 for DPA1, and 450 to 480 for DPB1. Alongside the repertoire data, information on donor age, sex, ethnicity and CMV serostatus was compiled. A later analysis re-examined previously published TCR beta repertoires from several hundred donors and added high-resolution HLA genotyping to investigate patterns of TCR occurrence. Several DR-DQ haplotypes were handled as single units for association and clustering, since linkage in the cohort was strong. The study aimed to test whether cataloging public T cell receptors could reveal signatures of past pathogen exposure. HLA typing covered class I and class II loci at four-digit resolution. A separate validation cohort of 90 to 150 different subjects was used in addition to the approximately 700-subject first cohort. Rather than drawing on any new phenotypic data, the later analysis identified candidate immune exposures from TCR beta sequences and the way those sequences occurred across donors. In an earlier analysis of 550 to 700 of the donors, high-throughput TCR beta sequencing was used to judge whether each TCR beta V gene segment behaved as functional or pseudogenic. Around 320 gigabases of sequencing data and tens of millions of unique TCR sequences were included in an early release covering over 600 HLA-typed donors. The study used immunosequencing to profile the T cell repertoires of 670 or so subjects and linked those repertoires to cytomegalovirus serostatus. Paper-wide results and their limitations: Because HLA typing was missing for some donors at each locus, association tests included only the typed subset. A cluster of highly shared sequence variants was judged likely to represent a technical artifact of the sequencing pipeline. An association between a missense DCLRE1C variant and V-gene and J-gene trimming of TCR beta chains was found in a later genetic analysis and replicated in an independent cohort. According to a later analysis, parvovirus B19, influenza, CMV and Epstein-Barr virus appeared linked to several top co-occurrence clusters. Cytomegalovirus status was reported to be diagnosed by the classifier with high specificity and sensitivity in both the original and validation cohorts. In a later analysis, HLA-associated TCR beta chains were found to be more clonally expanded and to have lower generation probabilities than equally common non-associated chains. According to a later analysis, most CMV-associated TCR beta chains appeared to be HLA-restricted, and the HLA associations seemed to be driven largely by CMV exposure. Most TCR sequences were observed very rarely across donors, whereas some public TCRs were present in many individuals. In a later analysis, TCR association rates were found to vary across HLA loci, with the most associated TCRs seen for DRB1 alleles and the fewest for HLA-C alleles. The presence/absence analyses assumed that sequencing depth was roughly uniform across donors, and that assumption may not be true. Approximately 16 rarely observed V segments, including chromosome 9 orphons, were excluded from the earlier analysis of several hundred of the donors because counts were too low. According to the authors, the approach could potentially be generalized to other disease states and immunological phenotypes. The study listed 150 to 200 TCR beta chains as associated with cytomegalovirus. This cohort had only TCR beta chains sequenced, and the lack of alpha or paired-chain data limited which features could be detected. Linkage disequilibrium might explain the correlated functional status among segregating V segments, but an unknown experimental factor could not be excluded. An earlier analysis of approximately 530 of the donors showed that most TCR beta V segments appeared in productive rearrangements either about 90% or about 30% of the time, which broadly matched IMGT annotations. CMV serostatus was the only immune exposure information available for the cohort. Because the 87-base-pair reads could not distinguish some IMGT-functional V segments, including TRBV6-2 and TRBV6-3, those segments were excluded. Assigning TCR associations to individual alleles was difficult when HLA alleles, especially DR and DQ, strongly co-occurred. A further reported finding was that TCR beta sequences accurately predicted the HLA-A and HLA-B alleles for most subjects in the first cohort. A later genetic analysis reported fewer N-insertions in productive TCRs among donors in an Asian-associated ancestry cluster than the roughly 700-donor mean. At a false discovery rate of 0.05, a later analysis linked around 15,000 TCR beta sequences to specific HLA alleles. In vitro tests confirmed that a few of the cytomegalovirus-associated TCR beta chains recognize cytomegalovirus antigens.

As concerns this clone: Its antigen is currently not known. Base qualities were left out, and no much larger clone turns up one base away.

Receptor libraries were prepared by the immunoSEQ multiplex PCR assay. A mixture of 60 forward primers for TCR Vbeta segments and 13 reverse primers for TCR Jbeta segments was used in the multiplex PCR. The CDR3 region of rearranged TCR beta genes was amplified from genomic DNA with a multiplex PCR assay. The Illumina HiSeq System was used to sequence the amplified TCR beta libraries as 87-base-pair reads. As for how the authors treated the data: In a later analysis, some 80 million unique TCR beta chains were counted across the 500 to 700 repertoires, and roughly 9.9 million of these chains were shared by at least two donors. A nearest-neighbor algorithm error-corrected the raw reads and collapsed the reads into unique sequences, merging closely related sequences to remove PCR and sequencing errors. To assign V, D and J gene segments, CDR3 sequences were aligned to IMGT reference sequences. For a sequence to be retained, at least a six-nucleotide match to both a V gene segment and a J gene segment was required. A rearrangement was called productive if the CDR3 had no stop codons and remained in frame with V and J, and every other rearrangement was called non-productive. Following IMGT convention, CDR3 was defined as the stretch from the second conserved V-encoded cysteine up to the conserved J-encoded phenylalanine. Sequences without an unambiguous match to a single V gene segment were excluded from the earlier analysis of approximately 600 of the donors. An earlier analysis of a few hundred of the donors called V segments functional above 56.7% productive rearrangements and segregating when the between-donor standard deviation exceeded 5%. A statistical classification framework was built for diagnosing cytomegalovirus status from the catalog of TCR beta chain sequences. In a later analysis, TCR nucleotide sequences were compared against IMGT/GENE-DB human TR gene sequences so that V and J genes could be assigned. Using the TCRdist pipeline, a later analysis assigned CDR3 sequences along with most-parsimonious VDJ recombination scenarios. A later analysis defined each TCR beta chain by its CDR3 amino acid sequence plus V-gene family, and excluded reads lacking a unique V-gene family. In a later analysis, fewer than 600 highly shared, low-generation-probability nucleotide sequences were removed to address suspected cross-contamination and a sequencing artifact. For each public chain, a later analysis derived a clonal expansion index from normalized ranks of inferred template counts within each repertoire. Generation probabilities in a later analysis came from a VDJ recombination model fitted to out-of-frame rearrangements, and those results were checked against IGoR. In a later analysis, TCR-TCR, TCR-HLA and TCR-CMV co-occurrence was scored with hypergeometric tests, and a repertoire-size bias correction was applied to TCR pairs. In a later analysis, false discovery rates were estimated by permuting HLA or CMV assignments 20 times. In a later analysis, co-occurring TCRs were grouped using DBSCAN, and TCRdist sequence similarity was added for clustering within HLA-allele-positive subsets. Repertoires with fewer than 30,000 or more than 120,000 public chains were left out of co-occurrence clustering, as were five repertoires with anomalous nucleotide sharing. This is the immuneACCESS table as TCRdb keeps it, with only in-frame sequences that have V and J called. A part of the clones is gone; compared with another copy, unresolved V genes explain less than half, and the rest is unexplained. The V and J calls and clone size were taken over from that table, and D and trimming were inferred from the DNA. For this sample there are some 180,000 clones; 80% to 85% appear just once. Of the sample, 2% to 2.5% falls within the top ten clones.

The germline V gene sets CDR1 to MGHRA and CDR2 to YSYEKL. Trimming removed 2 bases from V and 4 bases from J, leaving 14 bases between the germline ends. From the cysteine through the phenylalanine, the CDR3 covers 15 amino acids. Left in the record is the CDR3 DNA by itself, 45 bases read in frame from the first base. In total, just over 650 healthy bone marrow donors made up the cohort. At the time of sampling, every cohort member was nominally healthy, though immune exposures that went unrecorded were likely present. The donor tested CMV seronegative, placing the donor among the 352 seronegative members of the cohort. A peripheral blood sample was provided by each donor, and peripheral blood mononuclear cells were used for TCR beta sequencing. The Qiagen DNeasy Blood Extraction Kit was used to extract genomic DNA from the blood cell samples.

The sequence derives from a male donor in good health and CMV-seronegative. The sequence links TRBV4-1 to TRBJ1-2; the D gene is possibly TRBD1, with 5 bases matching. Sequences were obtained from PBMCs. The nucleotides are TGCGCCAGCAGCCAAAAGGTCCAGGGAGGCTATGGCTACACCTTC. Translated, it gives CASSQKVQGGYGYTF.